Listed below are T cell receptor beta chains from one sample, sequenced in a study of T cell changes during pregnancy in multiple sclerosis. Using immunoSEQ multiplex PCR, the repertoire was profiled, and TCRdb retains in-frame clones only, with some absent. The table shows 79,000 or so clones, with around 94% occurring only once. Sequences were derived from CD4+ T cells from peripheral blood mononuclear cells, sampled before pregnancy. The receptors derive from a female donor with multiple sclerosis, enrolled in a pregnancy study. The CDR3 runs from the conserved cysteine through the conserved F or W. Part of the rows lack a size; the others show once, few, many or a class for expanded clones.

clone_size: NA
v_call: TRBV7-9
cdr3_aa: CASSLAPGETQYF

clone_size: NA
v_call: TRBV5-1
cdr3_aa: CASSRSGSTETQYF

clone_size: NA
v_call: TRBV7-9
cdr3_aa: CASSPGGNIPAGGNTIYF

clone_size: NA
v_call: TRBV7-9
cdr3_aa: CASSLAPGQGTDTQYF

clone_size: few
v_call: TRBV19
cdr3_aa: CASSMRAGASGTEAFF

clone_size: NA
v_call: TRBV13
cdr3_aa: CASSVPRGRRAFF

clone_size: NA
v_call: TRBV27
cdr3_aa: CASSTAGTRGSPLHF

clone_size: NA
v_call: TRBV14
cdr3_aa: CASSLTGETQYF

clone_size: NA
v_call: TRBV19
cdr3_aa: CASSPGISYEQYF

clone_size: NA
v_call: TRBV2
cdr3_aa: CASRTGGYGYTF

clone_size: NA
v_call: TRBV5-1
cdr3_aa: CASSSVLGAQDTQYF

clone_size: NA
v_call: TRBV21-1
cdr3_aa: CASSKLRGGGRENTEAFF

clone_size: NA
v_call: TRBV5-4
cdr3_aa: CASSLGVGHRDKIQYF

clone_size: NA
v_call: TRBV5-5
cdr3_aa: CASSLTLAGVSLDTQYF

clone_size: NA
v_call: TRBV4-1
cdr3_aa: CASSQVSRGAYEQYF

clone_size: NA
v_call: TRBV10-2
cdr3_aa: CASSESRATEAFF

clone_size: NA
v_call: TRBV10-2
cdr3_aa: CASSLAGLSYNEQFF

clone_size: NA
v_call: TRBV15
cdr3_aa: CATSRHLPGQGARETQYF

clone_size: NA
v_call: TRBV4-2
cdr3_aa: CASSPGQGNSPLHF

clone_size: NA
v_call: TRBV30
cdr3_aa: CAWSETLTGALSQPQHF

clone_size: NA
v_call: TRBV18
cdr3_aa: CASSTGMESGWSTDTQYF

clone_size: NA
v_call: TRBV14
cdr3_aa: CASSQGGTRNYEQYF

clone_size: NA
v_call: TRBV7-3
cdr3_aa: CASSLGPGRVYEQYF

clone_size: NA
v_call: TRBV18
cdr3_aa: CASSPPKGPFTEAFF

clone_size: NA
v_call: TRBV7-9
cdr3_aa: CASSFKSGTGDNSPLHF

clone_size: NA
v_call: TRBV14
cdr3_aa: CASSQETGFGYEQYF

clone_size: NA
v_call: TRBV2
cdr3_aa: CASSSGQGVGNEKLFF

clone_size: NA
v_call: TRBV10-1
cdr3_aa: CASSGPTLAYEQYF

clone_size: NA
v_call: TRBV18
cdr3_aa: CASSPPVRGLSPTEAFF

clone_size: NA
v_call: TRBV5-4
cdr3_aa: CASSLSGVQETQYF

clone_size: NA
v_call: TRBV6-1
cdr3_aa: CASSELTVRIF

clone_size: once
v_call: TRBV7-2
cdr3_aa: CASSLVATADEKLFF

clone_size: NA
v_call: TRBV9
cdr3_aa: CASSVLAGGSNEQFF

clone_size: NA
v_call: TRBV27
cdr3_aa: CASSALLTGTGHTDTQYF

clone_size: NA
v_call: TRBV27
cdr3_aa: CASSSIGQSANYGYTF

clone_size: NA
v_call: TRBV6-4
cdr3_aa: CASSDLTVPGGSTEAFF

clone_size: NA
v_call: TRBV18
cdr3_aa: CASSPPTGNRYEQYF

clone_size: few
v_call: TRBV2
cdr3_aa: CASSEDGRMNTEAFF

clone_size: NA
v_call: TRBV27
cdr3_aa: CASSWGSGEQETQYF

clone_size: once
v_call: TRBV6-6
cdr3_aa: CASSTSRWSLEQYF

clone_size: NA
v_call: TRBV19
cdr3_aa: CASSSGGYGYTF

clone_size: NA
v_call: TRBV11-1
cdr3_aa: CASSRRDRDSSPLHF

clone_size: NA
v_call: TRBV19
cdr3_aa: CASSRVVRQDSGNTIYF

clone_size: NA
v_call: TRBV10-3
cdr3_aa: CAISESTSGAKTYEQYF

clone_size: NA
v_call: TRBV30
cdr3_aa: CAWSVLSLTDTQYF

clone_size: once
v_call: TRBV10-1
cdr3_aa: CASSERQQGATDTQYF

clone_size: NA
v_call: TRBV6-1
cdr3_aa: CASSEFQNYGYTF

clone_size: NA
v_call: TRBV6-1
cdr3_aa: CASRASGGYETQYF

clone_size: NA
v_call: TRBV5-1
cdr3_aa: CASSQDRGNTIYF

clone_size: NA
v_call: TRBV7-2
cdr3_aa: CASSYGFGKNIQYF

clone_size: NA
v_call: TRBV19
cdr3_aa: CASSPQGRANYGYTF

clone_size: NA
v_call: TRBV7-6
cdr3_aa: CASSSTQSSYNEQFF

clone_size: NA
v_call: TRBV5-1
cdr3_aa: CASSSVVGLPTGEGTF

clone_size: NA
v_call: TRBV12-5
cdr3_aa: CASGLQGSVNSGNTIYF

clone_size: NA
v_call: TRBV7-9
cdr3_aa: CAVRDSGANVLTF

clone_size: NA
v_call: TRBV18
cdr3_aa: CASSPRTSGYNEQFF

clone_size: NA
v_call: TRBV28
cdr3_aa: CASSISGSSSYEQYF